These 22 T cell receptor beta chains came from one sample sequenced in a study of blood T cell repertoires in COVID-19. The assay was immunoSEQ multiplex PCR, and TCRdb's table has in-frame clones only and misses some. The repertoire holds about 170,000 clones, with roughly 85% as singletons. The source material was peripheral blood. The origin of the receptors is a human donor with acute or convalescent COVID-19. The donor label of this sample is uncertain.

CDR3: CASSLAGHNQPQHF. CDR3 bases: TGTGCCAGCAGCTTGGCAGGGCACAATCAGCCCCAGCATTTT. This sequence joins TRBV5-6 and TRBJ1-5; tentative D call: TRBD1 (5 bases). The CDR3 has 14 residues. The V gene lost 0 bases and the J gene lost 3 bases, with 7 bases spanning the gap. Germline loops: CDR1 SGHDT, CDR2 YYEEEE.

The chain is built from TRBV27 and TRBJ1-2, with 12 bases matching TRBD1. This CDR3 spans 16 amino acids. The J segment lost 8 bases and the V segment lost 7 bases, leaving 14 bases of the junction unmatched. CDR1 MNHEY and CDR2 SMNVEV come from the germline V gene (reference sequence). CDR3 in amino acids: CASTAGPGQGAKGYTF. The CDR3 DNA reads TGTGCCAGCACCGCGGGGCCGGGACAGGGGGCGAAAGGCTACACCTTC.

The chain carries TRBV5-1 and TRBJ1-4, with 10 bases matching TRBD1. The V segment lost 3 bases and the J segment 8 bases; nucleotides outside the gene matches: 7. This CDR3 region has 15 residues. Germline lookup yields CDR1 SGHRS and CDR2 YFSETQ. The CDR3 coding sequence is TGCGCCAGCAGCTCCCGACAGGGGGCTCGGGAAAAACTGTTTTTT. Translation gives CASSSRQGAREKLFF.

This clone is a singleton in its sample. The V and J genes are TRBV11-1 and TRBJ2-7; TRBD2 agrees at 8 bases. CDR1 is SGHAT, CDR2 FQDESV, per germline (reference sequence). V shed 2 bases, J shed 6 bases, and the junction held 6 bases outside the gene matches. CDR3 size: 14 residues. The CDR3 sequence: CASSLLLAGGEQYF. The DNA for the CDR3 is TGTGCCAGCAGCTTACTGCTAGCGGGTGGCGAGCAGTACTTC.

The chain employs TRBV5-5 and TRBJ1-1, with D unclear. The CDR3 is 14 amino acids. The V end lost 0 bases, the J end lost 0 bases, and 6 bases lay between the germline ends. Germline loops: CDR1 SGHKS, CDR2 YYEKEE (reference sequence). CDR3 residues: CASSLGGVNTEAFF. CDR3 bases: TGTGCCAGCAGCTTGGGCGGTGTGAACACTGAAGCTTTCTTT.

The chain links TRBV7-3 to TRBJ1-3; D is perhaps TRBD1 (5 bases). Germline V gene lookup returns CDR1 SGHTA and CDR2 FQGTGA. CDR3 length: 15 residues. V was trimmed by 4 bases and J by 0 bases, leaving 10 bases between them. CDR3 amino acids: CASSSDIGSGNTIYF. The CDR3 coding sequence is TGTGCCAGCAGCTCGGACATCGGCTCTGGAAACACCATATATTTT.

The rearrangement uses TRBV9 and TRBJ2-7; TRBD2 matches 11 bases. CDR1 SGDLS and CDR2 YYNGEE come from the germline V gene. V lost 3 bases, J lost 4 bases, and 3 bases stayed unmatched. The CDR3 runs 14 residues. CDR3 amino acids: CASSGGLADYEQYF. DNA of the CDR3: TGTGCCAGCAGCGGGGGACTAGCGGATTACGAGCAGTACTTC.

The chain is built from TRBV5-1 and TRBJ2-2; the match to TRBD1 covers 9 bases. This CDR3 spans 14 amino acids. The germline gives CDR1 SGHRS, CDR2 YFSETQ. With 7 bases clipped from V and 5 bases from J, the junction kept 6 bases outside the gene matches. In nucleotides, the CDR3 is TGCGCCAGCCTGCGGGACAGGGAGACCGGGGAGCTGTTTTTT. Translating it yields CASLRDRETGELFF.

The chain links TRBV19 to TRBJ1-5, with D maybe TRBD1 (6 bases). V was pared by 5 bases and J by 4 bases, with 18 bases between. Germline V lookup: CDR1 LNHDA, CDR2 SQIVND (reference sequence). The CDR3 consists of 16 residues. The CDR3: CASSGSGGGGNQPQHF. CDR3 coding DNA: TGTGCCAGTAGTGGGTCGGGAGGGGGAGGAAATCAGCCCCAGCATTTT.

The V call is TRBV11-3, the J call TRBJ1-2; 7 positions match TRBD1. Germline V lookup: CDR1 SGHNT, CDR2 YENEEA. The CDR3 extends over 12 amino acids. V dropped 9 bases and J dropped 7; count of bases not matched to a gene: 8. In nucleotides, the CDR3 is TGTGCCAGTACTAAGGGGGCGGGTGGCTACACCTTC. Translating it yields CASTKGAGGYTF.

V gene TRBV6-5 combines with J gene TRBJ1-2; TRBD1 might be the D (5 bases). CDR1 MNHEY and CDR2 SVGAGI come from the germline V gene. The germline V and J ends were trimmed by 2 bases and 5 bases, with 15 bases remaining between them. This CDR3 is 15 amino acids long. CDR3 sequence (DNA): TGTGCCAGCAGTTACCCCGAAGGGGCCCAATATGGCTACACCTTC. This codes for CASSYPEGAQYGYTF.

This chain uses TRBV14 with TRBJ1-6, with D maybe TRBD1 (6 bases). The germline gives CDR1 SGHDN, CDR2 FVKESK. Trimming took 4 bases from V and 5 from J, leaving 12 bases between them. The CDR3 loop spans 15 amino acids. The CDR3 bases are TGTGCCAGCAGCCCGCCAGGGGCCCATAATTCACCCCTCCACTTT. The encoded protein is CASSPPGAHNSPLHF.

A remark on this clone: An end of the junction does not agree with germline; a read error may underlie this. V usage is TRBV3-1 (or the pseudogene TRBV3-2) and J usage is TRBJ2-7, with D maybe TRBD1 (6 bases). CDR3 length: 11 amino acids. The germline gives CDR1 LGHDT, CDR2 YNNKEL (reference sequence). CDR3 amino acids: CASSQGRDTSF. CDR3 nucleotides: TGTGCCAGCAGCCAAGGCAGGGACACTAGCTTC.

The rearrangement links TRBV3-1 (or the pseudogene TRBV3-2) to TRBJ1-6, with a tentative D call TRBD1 (5 bases). This CDR3 is built from 14 residues. Germline CDR1 LGHDT, CDR2 YNNKEL (reference sequence). V dropped 7 bases and J dropped 9 bases, with 16 bases sitting between them. This chain's CDR3 is CASNLRGGVSPLHF. The CDR3 DNA sequence: TGTGCCAGCAACCTCCGGGGGGGGGTTTCACCCCTCCACTTT.

The gene calls are TRBV20-1 and TRBJ2-5; 10 bases agree with TRBD1. This CDR3 comprises 15 residues. CDR1 is DFQATT, CDR2 SNEGSKA, per germline (reference sequence). V shed 3 bases, J shed 4 bases, and the junction held 8 bases outside the gene matches. The CDR3 region is CSASHRDRGIETQYF. CDR3 DNA sequence: TGCAGTGCTAGTCACCGGGACAGGGGAATAGAGACCCAGTACTTC.

The chain couples TRBV30 to TRBJ1-5; no firm D call. CDR1 is GTSNPN and CDR2 is SVGIG in the germline V gene (reference sequence). The length of the CDR3 is 16 residues. The V end was cut by 0 bases, the J end by 0 bases, with 12 bases between. The CDR3 nucleotides read TGTGCCTGGAGTGTTCCAGGCCTTGGTAGCAATCAGCCCCAGCATTTT. This encodes CAWSVPGLGSNQPQHF.

The chain recombines TRBV10-3 with TRBJ2-7, with D perhaps TRBD1 (6 bases). The CDR3 totals 14 residues. Germline CDR1 and CDR2: ENHRY and SYGVKD. With 3 bases removed from V and 2 bases from J, the gap between germline ends came to 11 bases. Here the CDR3 reads CAISDGDRTYEQYF. CDR3 nucleotides: TGTGCCATCAGTGACGGTGACAGGACCTACGAGCAGTACTTC.

This chain joins TRBV5-5 and TRBJ1-3; no firm D call. The germline V gene has CDR1 SGHKS and CDR2 YYEKEE (reference sequence). This CDR3 comprises 15 residues. V lost 1 base, J lost 0 bases, and 8 bases lay in between. The CDR3 protein is CASSLLVNSGNTIYF. CDR3 coding DNA: TGTGCCAGCAGCTTGCTAGTAAACTCTGGAAACACCATATATTTT.

This rearrangement joins TRBV14 to TRBJ1-2, with D maybe TRBD1 (6 bases). V gave up 4 bases and J gave up 4 bases, with 13 bases separating them. CDR1 is SGHDN and CDR2 is FVKESK in the germline V gene. CDR3 length equals 14 residues. This CDR3 reads CASSPPDSIYGYTF. The CDR3 DNA reads TGTGCCAGCAGCCCCCCGGACAGCATCTATGGCTACACCTTC.

The rearrangement joins TRBV4-3 to TRBJ2-1; D perhaps matches TRBD2 (5 bases). This CDR3 is built from 14 residues. Germline CDR1 and CDR2: LGHNA and YSLEER. V was cut by 1 base and J by 6 bases, with 10 bases left in between. The chain's CDR3 is CASSQGPRGNEQFF. CDR3 nucleotides: TGCGCCAGCAGCCAAGGGCCTCGGGGCAATGAGCAGTTCTTC.

The chain uses TRBV7-2 and TRBJ1-1, with 10 bases identical to TRBD1. CDR3 length: 14 amino acids. Germline-derived CDR1 and CDR2 are SGHTA and FQGNSA. Unmatched junction bases numbered 5, after V lost 5 bases and J lost 5 bases. The chain's CDR3 is CASSTGQGETEAFF. In DNA form, the CDR3 reads TGTGCCAGCAGCACAGGACAGGGGGAGACTGAAGCTTTCTTT.

As DNA, the CDR3 is TGTGCCAGCAGCCAATATCGTAACAGGCTGAACACCGGGGAGCTGTTTTTT. Amino acids: CASSQYRNRLNTGELFF. This rearrangement joins TRBV3-1 (or the pseudogene TRBV3-2) to TRBJ2-2; the D gene is possibly TRBD1 (5 bases). Germline loops: CDR1 LGHDT, CDR2 YNNKEL (reference sequence). The ends were cut back, 2 bases at V and 1 base at J, with 14 bases in the middle. The CDR3 extends over 17 amino acids.